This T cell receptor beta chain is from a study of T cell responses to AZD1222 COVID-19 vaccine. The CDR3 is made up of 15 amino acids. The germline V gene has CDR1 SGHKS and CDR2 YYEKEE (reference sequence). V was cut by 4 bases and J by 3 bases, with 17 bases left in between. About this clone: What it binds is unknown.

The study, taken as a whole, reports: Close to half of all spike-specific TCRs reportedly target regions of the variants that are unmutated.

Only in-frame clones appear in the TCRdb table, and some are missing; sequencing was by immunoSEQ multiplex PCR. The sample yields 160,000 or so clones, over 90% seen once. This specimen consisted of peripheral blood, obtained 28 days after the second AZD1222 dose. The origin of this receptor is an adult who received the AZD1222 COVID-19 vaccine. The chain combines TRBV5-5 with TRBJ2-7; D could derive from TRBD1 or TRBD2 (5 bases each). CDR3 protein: CASSDRDGNFYEQYF. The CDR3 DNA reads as TGTGCCAGCAGCGATCGGGACGGAAACTTCTACGAGCAGTACTTC.